These T cell receptor beta chains were read from a single sample in a study of T cell responses to AZD1222 COVID-19 vaccine. Sequencing was performed with immunoSEQ multiplex PCR; in TCRdb, only in-frame clones are kept and a portion is missing. The top ten clones hold roughly 13% of a sample with approximately 110,000 clones, approximately 86% of them seen once. The sequencing here drew on peripheral blood, taken on day 0 of MenACWY control vaccination. These TCRs come from an adult in good health. Each CDR3 is given with its conserved first and last residue. A D gene is named only where the DNA matches it firmly. Where a row states a size, it is once, few, many or the class of an expanded clone; other rows omit it.

clone_size	j_call	cdr3_length	d_call	v_call	cdr3_aa	cdr3_nt
.	TRBJ1-2	12	.	TRBV3-1/TRBV3-2	CASSQLQGRYTF	TGTGCCAGCAGCCAGTTACAGGGTCGCTACACCTTC
.	TRBJ1-6	14	.	TRBV6-6	CASSSWTANSPLHF	TGTGCCAGCAGTTCCTGGACAGCCAATTCACCCCTCCACTTT
few	TRBJ1-3	15	TRBD1	TRBV2	CASSAYRGSGNTIYF	TGTGCCAGCAGTGCGTACAGGGGGTCTGGAAACACCATATATTTT
.	TRBJ1-1	14	.	TRBV4-3	CASSQDPGSTEAFF	TGCGCCAGCAGCCAAGATCCCGGAAGCACTGAAGCTTTCTTT
.	TRBJ1-2	13	.	TRBV28	CASGSGARRGYTF	TGTGCCAGCGGATCGGGGGCGCGACGAGGCTACACCTTC
.	TRBJ1-5	14	.	TRBV3-1/TRBV3-2	CASSQDTVNQPQHF	TGTGCCAGCAGCCAAGATACGGTTAATCAGCCCCAGCATTTT
.	TRBJ1-2	14	TRBD1	TRBV10-3	CAISGDREGNGYTF	TGTGCCATCAGTGGGGACAGGGAGGGCAATGGCTACACCTTC
.	TRBJ2-3	13	.	TRBV1	CTSSQDSADTQYF	TGCACCAGCAGCCAAGATTCCGCAGATACGCAGTATTTT
.	TRBJ1-5	20	.	TRBV21-1	CASGLRNITGPHYSNQPQHF	TGTGCCAGCGGGTTGAGGAACATAACCGGGCCTCATTATAGCAATCAGCCCCAGCATTTT
.	TRBJ1-6	13	TRBD1	TRBV7-9	CASEGQWNSPLHF	TGTGCCAGCGAGGGACAGTGGAACTCACCCCTCCACTTT
.	TRBJ1-3	17	.	TRBV6-2/TRBV6-3	CASSSSSPRVIGNTIYF	TGTGCCAGCAGCTCCTCGAGCCCACGAGTAATCGGAAACACCATATATTTT
.	TRBJ2-1	13	.	TRBV5-1	CASSSGFIDEQFF	TGCGCCAGCAGCTCTGGGTTTATCGATGAGCAGTTCTTC
.	TRBJ1-1	15	.	TRBV19	CASSITPGRGTEAFF	TGTGCCAGTAGTATAACGCCAGGGCGAGGGACTGAAGCTTTCTTT
.	TRBJ2-7	13	TRBD1	TRBV4-3	CASSRGQAYEQYF	TGCGCCAGCAGCCGCGGACAGGCCTACGAGCAGTACTTC
.	TRBJ1-2	15	.	TRBV6-5	CASSYGAGYNYGYTF	TGTGCCAGCAGTTACGGGGCAGGTTACAACTATGGCTACACCTTC
few	TRBJ2-2	18	TRBD2	TRBV11-3	CASSLGFRGRRDTGELFF	TGTGCCAGCAGCTTAGGTTTCCGCGGGAGGAGGGACACCGGGGAGCTGTTTTTT
.	TRBJ2-7	14	TRBD2	TRBV11-2	CASSLSGGFYEQYF	TGTGCCAGCAGCTTATCGGGGGGGTTCTACGAGCAGTACTTC
.	TRBJ1-3	17	TRBD1	TRBV5-5	CASSLTGGILSGNTIYF	TGTGCCAGCAGCTTGACAGGGGGGATCTTATCTGGAAACACCATATATTTT
.	TRBJ1-6	16	TRBD1	TRBV9	CASSPRQGPNNSPLHF	TGTGCCAGCAGCCCACGACAGGGGCCGAATAATTCACCCCTCCACTTT
few	TRBJ2-2	18	TRBD2	TRBV4-1	CASSQTPGLAGSTGELFF	TGCGCCAGCAGCCAAACGCCGGGACTAGCGGGGAGCACCGGGGAGCTGTTTTTT
.	TRBJ1-3	15	.	TRBV5-5	CASSLSLGSGNTIYF	TGTGCCAGCAGCTTGAGTTTGGGCTCTGGAAACACCATATATTTT
.	TRBJ1-2	15	.	TRBV27	CASSLGYGYNYGYTF	TGTGCCAGCAGTTTAGGGTACGGATACAACTATGGCTACACCTTC
.	TRBJ1-3	13	.	TRBV25-1	CASSVKSGNTIYF	TGTGCCAGCAGTGTCAAGTCGGGGAACACCATATATTTT
.	TRBJ2-3	15	TRBD2	TRBV5-1	CASRLAGDNTDTQYF	TGCGCCAGCAGGCTAGCGGGGGATAACACAGATACGCAGTATTTT
.	TRBJ1-1	13	TRBD1	TRBV5-8	CASTLRGGTEAFF	TGTGCCAGCACCCTCAGGGGGGGCACTGAAGCTTTCTTT
.	TRBJ2-3	15	TRBD2	TRBV18	CASSPLRGGTDTQYF	TGTGCCAGCTCACCACTACGGGGGGGCACAGATACGCAGTATTTT
.	TRBJ1-1	13	.	TRBV19	CASSIGVNTEAFF	TGTGCCAGTAGTATCGGGGTGAACACTGAAGCTTTCTTT
once	TRBJ1-1	14	.	TRBV2	CASILDRVDTEAFF	.
once	TRBJ1-5	15	TRBD1	TRBV28	CASSLSGQLNQPQHF	TGTGCCAGCAGTTTATCGGGACAGCTCAATCAGCCCCAGCATTTT
.	TRBJ2-3	13	.	TRBV10-2	CASSAFGLNTQYF	TGCGCCAGCAGTGCGTTTGGCCTCAATACGCAGTATTTT
.	TRBJ2-2	12	.	TRBV11-2	CASSLIAGELFF	TGTGCCAGCAGCTTAATAGCCGGGGAGCTGTTTTTT
.	TRBJ1-2	17	TRBD1	TRBV5-1	CASSPSRDRGPSYGYTF	TGCGCCAGCAGCCCGTCCCGGGACAGGGGGCCCTCTTATGGCTACACCTTC
few	TRBJ2-5	12	.	TRBV7-2	CASSSAVETQYF	TGTGCCAGCAGCTCTGCGGTGGAGACCCAGTACTTC
.	TRBJ2-1	15	TRBD2	TRBV27	CASSWTSGGRNEQFF	TGTGCCAGCAGCTGGACTAGCGGGGGCCGGAATGAGCAGTTCTTC
.	TRBJ1-1	12	.	TRBV29-1	CSGREPDFEAFF	TGCAGCGGGCGGGAGCCGGACTTTGAAGCTTTCTTT
.	TRBJ2-2	15	.	TRBV24-1	CATSDRNRSPGELFF	TGTGCCACCAGTGACCGTAATCGCTCCCCCGGGGAGCTGTTTTTT
.	TRBJ1-1	14	.	TRBV19	CASRNWGMNTEAFF	TGTGCCAGTAGGAATTGGGGGATGAACACTGAAGCTTTCTTT
.	TRBJ1-3	17	.	TRBV7-6	CASSLERLGDSGNTIYF	TGTGCCAGCAGCTTAGAAAGGCTCGGGGACTCTGGAAACACCATATATTTT
.	TRBJ2-7	15	.	TRBV7-2	CASRLSGLTGSEQYF	TGTGCCAGCAGGCTTTCGGGGCTGACAGGATCCGAGCAGTACTTC
once	TRBJ1-6	16	TRBD1	TRBV13	CASSGGTQGWNSPLHF	TGTGCCAGCAGTGGGGGCACACAGGGGTGGAATTCACCCCTCCACTTT
.	TRBJ2-2	13	.	TRBV13	CASSFSNTGELFF	TGTGCCAGCAGCTTCAGCAACACCGGGGAGCTGTTTTTT
.	TRBJ1-3	14	.	TRBV25-1	CASSDWVPGNTIYF	TGTGCCAGCAGTGATTGGGTACCGGGAAACACCATATATTTT
.	TRBJ2-6	21	TRBD1	TRBV7-6	CASSLESGPDRYSSGANVLTF	TGTGCCAGCAGCTTAGAGAGCGGCCCGGACAGGTATAGCTCTGGGGCCAACGTCCTGACTTTC
.	TRBJ1-2	15	TRBD1	TRBV5-1	CASSFMTGEGWGYTF	TGCGCCAGCAGCTTCATGACAGGGGAGGGATGGGGCTACACCTTC
.	TRBJ2-7	13	.	TRBV7-2	CASSGGIAYEQYF	TGTGCCAGCAGCGGGGGGATTGCCTACGAGCAGTACTTC
.	TRBJ2-2	14	TRBD1	TRBV5-1	CASSERTGFGELFF	TGCGCCAGCAGCGAGCGGACAGGGTTCGGGGAGCTGTTTTTT
.	TRBJ1-5	17	.	TRBV3-1/TRBV3-2	CASSQSSGEKGNQPQHF	TGTGCCAGCAGCCAGTCATCAGGTGAAAAGGGCAATCAGCCCCAGCATTTT
.	TRBJ2-3	15	.	TRBV7-2	CASSLVQGSADTQYF	TGTGCCAGCAGCTTAGTCCAGGGCTCCGCAGATACGCAGTATTTT
.	TRBJ2-1	13	.	TRBV7-2	CASSSSYLNEQFF	TGTGCCAGCAGCTCGTCCTACCTCAATGAGCAGTTCTTC
.	TRBJ2-5	15	TRBD1	TRBV28	CASSSRGGYQETQYF	TGTGCCAGCAGTAGTCGAGGGGGCTACCAAGAGACCCAGTACTTC
.	TRBJ1-2	16	.	TRBV6-5	CASSYSVSEQGRGYTF	TGTGCCAGCAGTTACTCGGTTTCTGAACAGGGTAGGGGCTACACCTTC
.	TRBJ1-5	14	.	TRBV7-8	CASSPWGADQPQHF	TGTGCCAGCAGCCCCTGGGGGGCGGATCAGCCCCAGCATTTT
.	TRBJ2-7	15	.	TRBV7-9	CASSLGFGLTYEQYF	TGTGCCAGCAGCTTAGGTTTCGGGCTTACGTACGAGCAGTACTTC
.	TRBJ1-2	15	TRBD1	TRBV2	CASSERRQGPYGYTF	TGTGCCAGCAGTGAACGCCGACAGGGACCCTATGGCTACACCTTC
.	TRBJ2-5	12	.	TRBV7-2	CAGGVVGETQYF	TGTGCCGGAGGTGTAGTCGGGGAGACCCAGTACTTC
.	TRBJ2-7	16	.	TRBV7-2	CASSLLAGSATYEQYF	TGTGCCAGCAGCTTACTGGCAGGCAGCGCCACCTACGAGCAGTACTTC
.	TRBJ1-6	12	.	TRBV10-3	CAIVDSNSPLHF	TGTGCCATCGTAGATAGTAATTCACCCCTCCACTTT